This entry describes one TCR beta chain. Its target is not known. The entry originates in a study of regulatory T cells in long-lasting Graves disease. Time point denoted: newly diagnosed GD, antithyroid drugs for less than 3 months. Preparation of the TCR library used RNA extracted from PBMCs. Combining iRepertoire HTBI primers with Arm-PCR of CDR3 regions, the authors built TCR beta libraries. TCRdb independently ran MiXCR on the multiplex PCR reads; one entry per CDR3 protein. Altogether a few hundred thousand distinct CDR3 sequences are present, about 18% being singletons, with the ten largest covering around 20%. V gave up 4 bases and J gave up 3 bases, with 10 bases separating them. The CDR3 covers 14 residues. Germline V gene lookup returns CDR1 SGHTA and CDR2 FQGNSA. Points from the study as a whole: The study found persistent patients shared more public clonotypes (roughly 3,000) than new patients (approximately 970). Patients whose Graves' disease persisted exhibited lower TCR diversity than those newly diagnosed.

The clonotype originates from a female donor with Graves disease. This sequence joins TRBV7-2 and TRBJ1-5; D is ambiguous. The sample in question was peripheral blood mononuclear cells (PBMCs), obtained at new diagnosis, from a patient treated with antithyroid drugs. CDR3 in amino acids: CASSSGSDNQPQHF. Written as DNA, the CDR3 is TGTGCCAGCAGCTCGGGGAGCGACAATCAGCCCCAGCATTTT. Full variable domain (missing parts from reference TRBV7-2 and TRBJ1-5): GAGVSQSPSNKVTEKGKDVELRCDPISGHTALYWYRQSLGQGLEFLIYFQGNSAPDKSGLPSDRFSAERTGGSVSTLTIQRTQQEDSAVYLCASSSGSDNQPQHFGDGTRLSIL.